The table lists the clone carrying this TCR beta chain with many counts. The sample comes from a study of early T cells in non-severe SARS-CoV-2 infection. As part of library construction, unique molecular identifiers were attached to individual cDNA molecules. TCRdb reprocessed the 5' RACE reads with MiXCR, giving one entry per CDR3 protein. The sample includes some 91,000 distinct CDR3 sequences, roughly 11% of them seen just once. This CDR3 contains 16 residues. V was pared by 0 bases and J by 9 bases, with 6 bases of the junction left unmatched. Germline CDR1 LGHNA, CDR2 YSLEER. The chain combines TRBV4-3 with TRBJ2-1; 12 bases align to TRBD2. The material was whole blood, obtained at baseline. The receptor was isolated from an adult who was a healthcare worker with PCR-confirmed SARS-CoV-2 infection or an uninfected control (not recorded which). CDR3 region: CASSQDTSSGRVEQFF. For the CDR3, the DNA is TGCGCCAGCAGCCAAGATACTTCTAGCGGGAGGGTTGAGCAGTTCTTC.